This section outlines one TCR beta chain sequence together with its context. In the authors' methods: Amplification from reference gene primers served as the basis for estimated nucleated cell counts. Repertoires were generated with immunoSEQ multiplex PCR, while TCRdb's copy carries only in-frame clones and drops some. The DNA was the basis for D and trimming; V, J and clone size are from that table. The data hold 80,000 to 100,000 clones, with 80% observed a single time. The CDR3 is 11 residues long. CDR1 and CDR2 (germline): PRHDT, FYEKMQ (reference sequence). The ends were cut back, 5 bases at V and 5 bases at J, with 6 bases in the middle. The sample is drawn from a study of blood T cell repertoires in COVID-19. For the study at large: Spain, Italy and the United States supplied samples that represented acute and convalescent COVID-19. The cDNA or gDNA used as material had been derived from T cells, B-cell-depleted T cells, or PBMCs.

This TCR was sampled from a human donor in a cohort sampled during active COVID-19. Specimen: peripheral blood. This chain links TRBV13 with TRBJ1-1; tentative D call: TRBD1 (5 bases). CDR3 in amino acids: CASSQGTEAFF. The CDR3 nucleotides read TGTGCCAGCAGCCAGGGAACTGAAGCTTTCTTT.